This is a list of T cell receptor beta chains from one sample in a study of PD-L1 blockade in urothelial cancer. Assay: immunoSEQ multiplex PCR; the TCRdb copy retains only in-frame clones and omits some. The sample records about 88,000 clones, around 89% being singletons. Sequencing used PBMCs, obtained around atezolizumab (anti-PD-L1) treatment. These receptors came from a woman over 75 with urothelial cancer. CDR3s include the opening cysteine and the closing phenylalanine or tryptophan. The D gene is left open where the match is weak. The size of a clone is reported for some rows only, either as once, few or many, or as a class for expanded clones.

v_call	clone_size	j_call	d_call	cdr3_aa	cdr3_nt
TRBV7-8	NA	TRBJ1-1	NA	CASSLSGGDSEAFF	TGTGCCAGCAGCTTAAGTGGGGGGGACTCTGAAGCTTTCTTT
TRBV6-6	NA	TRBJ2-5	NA	CASSNTGRGETQYF	TGTGCCAGCAGTAACACAGGGAGGGGAGAGACCCAGTACTTC
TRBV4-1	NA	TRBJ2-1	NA	CASSQEGGRGWGGSYNEQFF	TGCGCCAGCAGCCAAGAGGGGGGTAGAGGGTGGGGTGGGTCCTACAATGAGCAGTTCTTC
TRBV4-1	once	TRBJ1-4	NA	CASSQGGGSWEAEKLFF	TGCGCCAGCAGCCAAGGCGGTGGGTCGTGGGAGGCTGAAAAACTGTTTTTT
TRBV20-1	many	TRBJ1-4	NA	CSARVGEKLFF	TGCAGTGCGAGGGTAGGGGAAAAACTGTTTTTT
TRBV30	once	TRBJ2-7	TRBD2	CAWMLRLAGPYEQYF	TGTGCCTGGATGCTGAGACTAGCGGGACCTTACGAGCAGTACTTC
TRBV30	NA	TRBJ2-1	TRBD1	CAWSNGQGEYNEQFF	TGTGCCTGGAGTAATGGACAGGGAGAGTACAATGAGCAGTTCTTC
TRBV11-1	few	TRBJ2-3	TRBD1	CASSLSAGGASTDTQYF	TGTGCCAGCAGCTTATCGGCAGGGGGCGCGAGCACAGATACGCAGTATTTT
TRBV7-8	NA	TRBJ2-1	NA	CASSLPLREQFF	TGTGCCAGCAGCTTACCGTTGAGAGAGCAGTTCTTC
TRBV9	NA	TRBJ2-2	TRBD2	CASSARTSPNTGELFF	TGTGCCAGCAGCGCCCGGACTAGCCCGAACACCGGGGAGCTGTTTTTT